One and the same sample provided the 4 T cell receptor beta chains below, sequenced in a study of T cell repertoires in cytomegalovirus infection. TCRdb passed the reads through MiXCR, listing each CDR3 protein once. The sample contains fewer than 350,000 distinct CDR3 sequences, 9.5% of which appear only once. Sequenced: PBMCs. The receptors here all came from a human donor in good health (CMV status not recorded). Some clones in this sample may be carry-over from other donors' samples.

This chain links TRBV4-2 with TRBJ2-5; 9 bases map to TRBD1. V shed 2 bases, J shed 5 bases, and the junction held 9 bases outside the gene matches. Germline V gene data show CDR1 as LGHNA and CDR2 as YNFKEQ. There are 16 residues in the CDR3. CDR3 amino acids: CASSQPGTGPWETQYF. CDR3 DNA sequence: TGTGCCAGCAGCCAACCAGGGACAGGGCCTTGGGAGACCCAGTACTTC.

At least ten counts were recorded for this clonotype. The V gene is TRBV11-2, the J gene TRBJ2-7; 7 bases are a match to TRBD2. CDR3 size: 14 residues. V was clipped by 6 bases and J by 1 base; unmatched bases: 6. In germline, CDR1 is SGHAT, CDR2 FQNNGV. The CDR3 region has the DNA TGTGCCAGCAGGCGAGCGGGAATATCCTACGAGCAGTACTTC. This codes for CASRRAGISYEQYF.

In this sample, this clonotype turned up a few times. An end of the junction differs from the germline gene, which may be a read error. The CDR3 protein is CASSSQGSPTF. In DNA form, the CDR3 reads TGTGCCAGCAGTTCACAGGGTTCGCCGACCTTT. V gene TRBV6-2 or TRBV6-3 combines with J gene TRBJ1-1; possible D gene TRBD1, 6 bases. Germline assignment: CDR1 MNHEY and CDR2 SVGEGT. The CDR3 length is 11 residues.

This clonotype has more than one count but fewer than ten. V and J are TRBV29-1 and TRBJ2-2, with D maybe TRBD2 (6 bases). This CDR3 spans 13 amino acids. Trimming shortened V by 7 bases and J by 5 bases, and 14 bases separated the two germline ends. Germline values: CDR1 SQVTM, CDR2 ANQGSEA. The CDR3 spells CSAGGWGTGELFF. The CDR3 coding sequence is TGCAGCGCCGGGGGATGGGGAACCGGGGAGCTGTTTTTT.